The 5 T cell receptor beta chains in this list originate from one sample, sequenced in a study of cytomegalovirus exposure and HLA in healthy donors. PCR employed 60 Vbeta and 13 Jbeta primers. Clones were read by immunoSEQ multiplex PCR, and TCRdb kept only the in-frame ones, dropping some. In total, the table holds 50,000 to 70,000 clones. Sequenced input: PBMCs. The source is a male donor in good health and CMV-seronegative.

The rearrangement uses TRBV14 and TRBJ2-7; 9 bases match TRBD1. The CDR3 is made up of 17 amino acids. Trimming took 0 bases from V and 6 from J; bases not matched to a gene: 12. The germline V gene has CDR1 SGHDN and CDR2 FVKESK. The DNA of the CDR3 is TGTGCCAGCAGCCAAGATGGTCGGGGACAGGGTTTAGCCGAGCAGTACTTC. It yields the protein CASSQDGRGQGLAEQYF.

The V call is TRBV6-1, the J call TRBJ1-6; the match to TRBD1 covers 7 bases. V shed 9 bases, J shed 10 bases, and the junction held 12 bases outside the gene matches. The CDR3 has 14 residues. In germline, CDR1 is MNHNS, CDR2 SASEGT. CDR3 in amino acids: CASGLTGIYSPLHF. In DNA form, the CDR3 reads TGTGCCAGTGGACTGACAGGGATCTACTCACCCCTCCACTTT.

The J gene is TRBJ1-2, the V gene TRBV4-3; 10 nucleotides agree with TRBD1. The CDR3 is 14 amino acids. Trimming cost V 2 bases and J 6 bases; bases outside gene matches: 3. The germline gives CDR1 LGHNA, CDR2 YSLEER. CDR3 nucleotides: TGCGCCAGCAGCCAAACCGGGACAGGGGATGGCTACACCTTC. The encoded protein is CASSQTGTGDGYTF.

The chain employs TRBV7-2 and TRBJ2-3, with 7 bases fitting TRBD2. V was clipped by 5 bases and J by 1 base; unmatched bases: 6. CDR3 length: 15 residues. Germline CDR1 is SGHTA and CDR2 is FQGNSA. CDR3 DNA: TGTGCCAGCAGCGTTAGCGGGCTCCGCACAGATACGCAGTATTTT. It specifies CASSVSGLRTDTQYF.

This sequence joins TRBV7-9 and TRBJ2-7, with a possible D match to TRBD1 (6 bases). Germline V gives CDR1 SEHNR, CDR2 FQNEAQ (reference sequence). The CDR3 contains 14 residues. V lost 5 bases, J lost 3 bases, and 14 bases lay in between. The CDR3 loop is CASSRDRTDYEQYF. The CDR3, as DNA: TGTGCCAGCAGCCGAGACAGGACTGACTACGAGCAGTACTTC.